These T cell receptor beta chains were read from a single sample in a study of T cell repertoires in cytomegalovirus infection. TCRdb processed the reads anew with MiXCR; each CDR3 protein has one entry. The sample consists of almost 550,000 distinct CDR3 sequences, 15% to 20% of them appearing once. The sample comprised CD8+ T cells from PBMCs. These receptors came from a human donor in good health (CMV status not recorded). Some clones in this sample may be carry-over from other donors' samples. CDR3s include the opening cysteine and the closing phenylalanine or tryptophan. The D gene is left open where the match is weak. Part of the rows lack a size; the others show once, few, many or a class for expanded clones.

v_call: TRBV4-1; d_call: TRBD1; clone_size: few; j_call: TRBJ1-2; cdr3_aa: CASSQEDRGGNYGYTF; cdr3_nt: TGCGCCAGCAGCCAAGAGGACAGGGGCGGTAACTATGGCTACACCTTC
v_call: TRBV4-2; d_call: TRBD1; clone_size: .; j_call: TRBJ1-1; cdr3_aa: CASSPPGQGGTEAFF; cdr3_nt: TGTGCCAGCAGCCCCCCTGGACAGGGAGGCACTGAAGCTTTCTTT
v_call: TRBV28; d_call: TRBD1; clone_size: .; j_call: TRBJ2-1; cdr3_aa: CASSPRQGAGDEQFF; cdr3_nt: TGTGCCAGCAGCCCCAGACAGGGGGCGGGGGATGAGCAGTTCTTC
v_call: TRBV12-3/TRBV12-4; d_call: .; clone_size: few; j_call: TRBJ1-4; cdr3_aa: CASSLGAGPSNEKLFF; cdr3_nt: TGTGCCAGCAGTTTAGGGGCAGGGCCTTCTAATGAAAAACTGTTTTTT
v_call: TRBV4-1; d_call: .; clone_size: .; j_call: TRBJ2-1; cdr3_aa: CASTRGREQFF; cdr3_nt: TGCGCCAGCACCCGGGGAAGGGAGCAGTTCTTC
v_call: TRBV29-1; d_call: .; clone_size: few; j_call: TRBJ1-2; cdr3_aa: CSVDLGMDGYTF; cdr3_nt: TGCAGCGTTGATCTGGGTATGGATGGCTACACCTTC
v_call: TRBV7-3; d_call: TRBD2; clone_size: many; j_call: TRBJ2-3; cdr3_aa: CASSAGLAGVTDTQYF; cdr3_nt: TGTGCCAGCAGCGCCGGACTAGCGGGAGTCACAGATACGCAGTATTTT
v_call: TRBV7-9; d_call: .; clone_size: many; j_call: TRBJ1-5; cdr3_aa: CASSSTRISNQPQHF; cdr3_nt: TGTGCCAGCAGCTCGACGCGTATTAGCAATCAGCCCCAGCATTTT
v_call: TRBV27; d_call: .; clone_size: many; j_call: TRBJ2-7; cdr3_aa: CASSSRRSRDEQYF; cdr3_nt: TGTGCCAGCAGTTCACGACGGTCTCGGGACGAGCAGTACTTC
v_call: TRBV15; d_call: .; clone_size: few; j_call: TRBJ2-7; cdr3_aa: CATSRVPGEDGEQYF; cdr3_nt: TGTGCCACCAGCAGAGTGCCCGGGGAGGATGGCGAGCAGTACTTC
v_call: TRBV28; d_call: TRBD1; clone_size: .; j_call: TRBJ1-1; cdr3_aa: CASSTPQGAITEAFF; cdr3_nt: TGTGCCAGCAGTACCCCTCAGGGGGCCATCACTGAAGCTTTCTTT
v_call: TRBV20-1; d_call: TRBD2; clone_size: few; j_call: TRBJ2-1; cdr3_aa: CSAREVSSGRLGSSYNEQFF; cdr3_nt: TGCAGTGCTAGAGAAGTAAGTAGCGGGCGTCTTGGGAGCTCCTACAATGAGCAGTTCTTC
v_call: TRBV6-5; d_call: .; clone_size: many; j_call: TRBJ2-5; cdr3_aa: CASRAIGQYQETQYF; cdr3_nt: TGTGCCAGCAGGGCTATCGGGCAGTACCAAGAGACCCAGTACTTC
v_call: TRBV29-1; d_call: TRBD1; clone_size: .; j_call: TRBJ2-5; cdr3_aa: CSVGTGQALQETQYF; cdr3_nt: TGCAGCGTTGGAACCGGACAGGCACTTCAAGAGACCCAGTACTTC
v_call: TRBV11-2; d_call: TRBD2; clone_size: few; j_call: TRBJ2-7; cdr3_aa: CASSLDWSGSITYEQYF; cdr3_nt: TGTGCCAGCAGCTTGGATTGGAGCGGGAGTATCACCTACGAGCAGTACTTC
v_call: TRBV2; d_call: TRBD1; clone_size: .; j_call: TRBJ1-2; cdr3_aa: CASREGTGGPYGYTF; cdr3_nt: TGTGCCAGCAGGGAAGGGACAGGGGGACCGTATGGCTACACCTTC
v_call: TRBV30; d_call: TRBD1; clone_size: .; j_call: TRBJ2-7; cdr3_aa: CAWRRDRGGSEQYF; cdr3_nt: TGTGCCTGGAGAAGGGACAGGGGTGGATCCGAGCAGTACTTC
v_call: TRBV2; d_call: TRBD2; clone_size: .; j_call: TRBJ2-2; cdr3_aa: CASSAGLAGVVRTGELFF; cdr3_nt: TGTGCCAGCAGTGCGGGACTAGCGGGAGTTGTGAGGACCGGGGAGCTGTTTTTT
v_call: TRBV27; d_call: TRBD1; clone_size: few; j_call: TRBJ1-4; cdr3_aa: CASGVLTPTGGNEKLFF; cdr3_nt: TGTGCCAGCGGGGTTCTCACGCCGACAGGGGGGAATGAAAAACTGTTTTTT
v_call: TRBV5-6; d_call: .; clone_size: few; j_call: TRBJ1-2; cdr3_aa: CASSRSDYGYTF; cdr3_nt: TGTGCCAGCAGCCGTTCGGACTATGGCTACACCTTC
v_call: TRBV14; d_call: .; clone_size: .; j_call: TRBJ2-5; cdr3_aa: CASSDRDSYQETQYF; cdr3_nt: TGTGCCAGCAGCGACCGGGACTCGTACCAAGAGACCCAGTACTTC
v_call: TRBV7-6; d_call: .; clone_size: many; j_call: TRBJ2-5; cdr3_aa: CASSLRSTSRETQYF; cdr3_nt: TGTGCCAGCAGCTTAAGAAGTACTAGCCGGGAGACCCAGTACTTC
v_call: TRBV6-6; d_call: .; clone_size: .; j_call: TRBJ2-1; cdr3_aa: CASSFRDPYNEQFF; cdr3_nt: TGTGCCAGCAGTTTCCGGGACCCGTACAATGAGCAGTTCTTC
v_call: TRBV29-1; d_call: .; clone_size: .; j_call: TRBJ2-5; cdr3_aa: CSAERSQRQETQYF; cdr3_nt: TGCAGCGCCGAGAGGTCACAGCGCCAAGAGACCCAGTACTTC
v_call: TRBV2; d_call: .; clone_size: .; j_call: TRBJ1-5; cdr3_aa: CASSELRVGQPQHF; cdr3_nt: TGTGCCAGCAGTGAATTGCGGGTAGGGCAGCCCCAGCATTTT
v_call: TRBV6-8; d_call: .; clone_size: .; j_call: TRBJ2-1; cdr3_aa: CASSFLTDSSYNEQLF; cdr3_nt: TGTGCCAGCAGTTTCCTGACAGATAGCTCCTACAATGAGCAGTTATTC
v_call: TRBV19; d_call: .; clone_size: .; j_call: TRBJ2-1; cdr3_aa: CASSTVAGASYNEQFF; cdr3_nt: TGTGCCAGTAGTACCGTGGCGGGGGCCTCCTACAATGAGCAGTTCTTC
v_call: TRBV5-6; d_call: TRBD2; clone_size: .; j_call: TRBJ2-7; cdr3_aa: CASSPGTNAYEQYF; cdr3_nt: TGTGCCAGCAGCCCCGGGACTAACGCCTACGAGCAGTACTTC
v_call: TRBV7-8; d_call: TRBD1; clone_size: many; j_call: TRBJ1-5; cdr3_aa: CASSLRTGFNQPQHF; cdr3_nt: TGTGCCAGCAGCTTACGGACAGGTTTTAATCAGCCCCAGCATTTT
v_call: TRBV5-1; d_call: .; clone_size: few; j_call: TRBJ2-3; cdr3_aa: CASSQGHLSTDTQYF; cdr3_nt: TGCGCCAGCTCCCAGGGACACCTAAGCACAGATACGCAGTATTTT
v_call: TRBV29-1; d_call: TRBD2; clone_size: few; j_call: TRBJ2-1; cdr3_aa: CSVEDRAGGYNEQFF; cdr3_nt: TGCAGCGTTGAAGATCGGGCGGGGGGCTACAATGAGCAGTTCTTC
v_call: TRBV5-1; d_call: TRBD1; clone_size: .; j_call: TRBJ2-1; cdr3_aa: CASLDRDNEQFF; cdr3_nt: TGCGCCAGCCTCGACAGGGACAATGAGCAGTTCTTC
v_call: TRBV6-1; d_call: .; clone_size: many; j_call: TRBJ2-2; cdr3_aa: CASSSGTGELFF; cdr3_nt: TGTGCCAGCAGCTCCGGCACCGGGGAGCTGTTTTTT
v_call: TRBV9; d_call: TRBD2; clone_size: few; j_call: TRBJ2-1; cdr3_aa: CASSVGGGSGDNEQFF; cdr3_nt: TGTGCCAGCAGCGTAGGTGGCGGGAGCGGTGACAATGAGCAGTTCTTC
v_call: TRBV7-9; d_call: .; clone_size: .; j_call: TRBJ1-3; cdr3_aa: CASSSVAGNTIYF; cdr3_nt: TGTGCCAGCAGCTCTGTGGCTGGAAACACCATATATTTT
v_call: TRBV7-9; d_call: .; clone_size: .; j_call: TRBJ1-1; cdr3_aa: CASSAAGIFEAFF; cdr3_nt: TGTGCCAGCAGCGCCGCAGGGATTTTTGAAGCTTTCTTT
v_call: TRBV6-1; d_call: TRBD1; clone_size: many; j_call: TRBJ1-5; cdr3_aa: CASSEYVRGPNQPQHF; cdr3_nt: TGTGCCAGCAGTGAATACGTGAGGGGGCCTAATCAGCCCCAGCATTTT
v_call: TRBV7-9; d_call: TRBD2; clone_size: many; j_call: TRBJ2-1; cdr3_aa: CASAGTSDTYNEQFF; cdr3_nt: TGTGCCAGCGCTGGGACTAGCGACACCTACAATGAGCAGTTCTTC
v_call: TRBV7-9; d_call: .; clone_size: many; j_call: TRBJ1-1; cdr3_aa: CASSSRAWEAFF; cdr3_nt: TGTGCCAGCAGCTCACGGGCTTGGGAAGCTTTCTTT
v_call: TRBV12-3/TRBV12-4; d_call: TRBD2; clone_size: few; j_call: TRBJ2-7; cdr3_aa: CASSQSSGSRERPYEQYF; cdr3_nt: TGTGCCAGCAGCCAATCCTCGGGGTCGCGGGAGAGGCCCTACGAGCAGTACTTC
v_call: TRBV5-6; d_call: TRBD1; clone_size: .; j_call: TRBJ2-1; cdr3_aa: CASSPSGDRILHEQFF; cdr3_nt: TGTGCCAGCAGCCCCTCAGGGGACAGGATCCTTCATGAGCAGTTCTTC
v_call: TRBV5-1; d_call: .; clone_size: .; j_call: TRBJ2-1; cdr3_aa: CASRDRDSYNEQFF; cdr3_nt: TGCGCCAGCCGAGACAGGGACTCTTACAATGAGCAGTTCTTC
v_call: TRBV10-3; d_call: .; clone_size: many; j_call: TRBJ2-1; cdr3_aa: CAISESTASSGFYNEQFF; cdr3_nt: TGTGCCATCAGTGAGTCGACGGCTTCCAGTGGGTTCTACAATGAGCAGTTCTTC
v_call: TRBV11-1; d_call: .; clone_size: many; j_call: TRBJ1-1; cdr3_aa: CASSLAPRDINAFF; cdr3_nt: TGTGCCAGCAGCTTAGCCCCCCGTGACATCAATGCTTTCTTT
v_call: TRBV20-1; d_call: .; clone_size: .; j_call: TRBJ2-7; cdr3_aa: CSASDREAYEQYF; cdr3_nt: TGCAGTGCTAGCGACAGGGAGGCCTACGAGCAGTACTTC
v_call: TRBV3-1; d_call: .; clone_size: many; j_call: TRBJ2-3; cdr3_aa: CASSLVQGSTDTQYF; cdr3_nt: TGTGCCAGCAGCCTCGTCCAAGGGAGCACAGATACGCAGTATTTT
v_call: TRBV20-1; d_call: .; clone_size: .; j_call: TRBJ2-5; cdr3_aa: CSARDLVGGLGETQYF; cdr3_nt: TGCAGTGCTAGAGATCTGGTGGGGGGGCTGGGGGAGACCCAGTACTTC
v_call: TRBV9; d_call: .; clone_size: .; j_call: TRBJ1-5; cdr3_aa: CASNLTVFSNQPQHF; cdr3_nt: TGTGCCAGCAACCTGACAGTTTTTAGCAATCAGCCCCAGCATTTT
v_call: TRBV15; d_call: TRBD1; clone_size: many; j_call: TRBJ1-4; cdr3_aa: CATSRDRGLGEKLFF; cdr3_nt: TGTGCCACCTCAAGAGACAGGGGGCTTGGCGAAAAACTGTTTTTT
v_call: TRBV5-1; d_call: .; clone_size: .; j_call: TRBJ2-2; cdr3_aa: CASNRVTGELFF; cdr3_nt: TGCGCCAGCAACAGGGTCACCGGGGAGCTGTTTTTT
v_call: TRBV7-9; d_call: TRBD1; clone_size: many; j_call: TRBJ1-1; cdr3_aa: CASSSRDREAFF; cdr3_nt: TGTGCCAGCAGCTCGCGGGACAGGGAAGCTTTCTTT
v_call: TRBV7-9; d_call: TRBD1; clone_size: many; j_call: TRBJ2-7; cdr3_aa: CASSLGRGTGGLYEQYF; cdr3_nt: TGTGCCAGCAGCCTTGGACGCGGGACAGGAGGCTTGTACGAGCAGTACTTC
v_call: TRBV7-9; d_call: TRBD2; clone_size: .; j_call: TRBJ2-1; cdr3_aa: CASSPGLAESRQFF; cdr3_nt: TGTGCCAGCAGCCCGGGACTAGCGGAGTCCCGCCAGTTCTTC
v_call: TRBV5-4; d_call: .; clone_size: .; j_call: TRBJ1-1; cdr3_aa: CASSLQGRRDTEAFF; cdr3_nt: TGTGCCAGCAGCTTGCAGGGGCGAAGGGACACTGAAGCTTTCTTT
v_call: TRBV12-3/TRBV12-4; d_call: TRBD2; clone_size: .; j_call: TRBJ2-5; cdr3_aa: CASSLGTSGAQETQYF; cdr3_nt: TGTGCCAGCAGTTTAGGTACTAGCGGGGCCCAAGAGACCCAGTACTTC